This T cell receptor (beta chain) was observed in a study of T cells in Graves' hyperthyroidism and ophthalmopathy. V shed 6 bases and J 7 bases; nucleotides not matched to a gene: 8. The CDR3 is 14 residues long. Per the germline V gene, CDR1 is LNHDA and CDR2 is SQIVND (reference sequence). Amplification yielded TCR beta CDR3 regions, with RNA transcripts as the source. The HTBI primer set served for first-round RT-PCR of the TCR CDR3. TCRdb recomputed calls from the multiplex PCR reads with MiXCR, one row per CDR3 protein. The top ten hold roughly 60% of the sample, which has around 300,000 distinct CDR3 sequences, over 20% seen once. Uncontrolled infection, other autoimmune disease, pregnancy or lactation excluded patients.

The origin of this receptor is a man aged 30 to 45 with Graves' ophthalmopathy. The chain carries TRBV19 and TRBJ2-2; 7 bases align to TRBD1. The material sequenced was blood. CDR3 sequence: CASSLTGYDGELFF. The CDR3, as DNA: TGTGCCAGTAGCCTGACAGGGTACGACGGGGAGCTGTTTTTT.